The TCR beta chain under discussion was sequenced for a study of blood T cell repertoires in COVID-19. Turning to the study itself: The samples span acute and convalescent COVID-19 from the United States, Italy and Spain. T cells, B-cell-depleted T cells, or PBMCs provided the cDNA or gDNA that served as material.

Original handling: Reference gene primer amplification yielded estimated nucleated cell counts. Profiled with immunoSEQ multiplex PCR; TCRdb holds only in-frame clones, not every one. V, J and clone size are taken as reported in that table, and D and trimming were inferred from the DNA itself. The repertoire has about 150,000 clones, roughly 77% of them found once; the top ten carry 3.5% to 4.5%. The trim removed 2 bases at V and 0 bases at J, leaving 4 bases unmatched. Germline assignment: CDR1 LGHDT and CDR2 YNNKEL (reference sequence). The CDR3 contains 15 residues. The sequenced sample consisted of peripheral blood. The chain links TRBV3-1 (or the pseudogene TRBV3-2) to TRBJ2-7, with 7 nucleotides matching TRBD1. The clonotype originates from a man aged 55 to 70 with acute or convalescent COVID-19. The CDR3 spells CASSQTGASSYEQYF. As DNA, the CDR3 is TGTGCCAGCAGCCAAACAGGGGCTAGCTCCTACGAGCAGTACTTC.